Presented here are 8 T cell receptor beta chains from one specimen sequenced in a study of graft-versus-host responses after intestinal transplantation (dated by TCRdb to 2020 to 2022). Library creation used the immunoSEQ multiplex PCR assay. In TCRdb, the immuneACCESS table is reduced to in-frame sequences with V and J assigned. These tables do not hold every clone; where another copy was compared, an unresolved V gene accounts for under half, and the others remain unexplained. For this sample the table gives around 90,000 clones, of which roughly 93% were detected only once. Together, the top ten hold over 0.15% of the sample. The sample's time point label, in plain terms: cells obtained before transplantation from donor or recipient. Their target antigens are unknown. Sequencing was performed on unstimulated CD4+ T cells sorted from spleen or lymph node cells, taken before transplant. The source of these receptors is a human donor who was the organ donor for an intestinal transplant.

The chain has TRBV6-1 and TRBJ2-5; D may be TRBD2 (7 bases). The CDR3 length is 19 residues. Germline V gene lookup returns CDR1 MNHNS and CDR2 SASEGT. With 1 base removed from V and 4 bases from J, the gap between germline ends came to 25 bases. The CDR3, as DNA: TGTGCCAGCAGTGAAGGGTCGGGGGGCCGACCCTCATTCCGAGAGACCCAGTACTTC. Protein: CASSEGSGGRPSFRETQYF.

To note about this clone: A read error may account for a junction end that differs from germline. The gene calls are TRBV4-1 and TRBJ1-6, with TRBD1 matching over 10 bases. CDR3 length: 15 amino acids. Germline CDR1 is MGHRA and CDR2 is YSYEKL. The CDR3 sequence: CASSQEGTGESPLHF. The CDR3 DNA sequence: TGTGCCAGCAGCCAGGAGGGGACAGGGGAGTCACCCCTCCACTTT.

This clone has just a few counts. This chain joins TRBV27 and TRBJ1-4; D not certain. The CDR3 loop spans 13 amino acids. CDR1 and CDR2 from the germline V gene are MNHEY and SMNVEV (reference sequence). Trimming removed 3 bases at V and 8 bases at J, with 10 bases between. CDR3 DNA: TGTGCCAGCAGTTTTTCCGTGGCGGAAAAACTGTTTTTT. Translated: CASSFSVAEKLFF.

The CDR3, as DNA: TGCAGTGCTACAGGGATAAACGAGCAGTACTTC. Translation gives CSATGINEQYF. The chain has TRBV20-1 and TRBJ2-7, with D tentatively TRBD1 (5 bases). Germline-derived CDR1 and CDR2 are DFQATT and SNEGSKA (reference sequence). The CDR3 loop spans 11 amino acids. V was trimmed by 4 bases and J by 5 bases, leaving 9 bases between them.

The chain is built from TRBV6-1 and TRBJ1-2, with 9 bases fitting TRBD1. Germline V gene sequence: CDR1 MNHNS, CDR2 SASEGT. J was trimmed by 6 bases and V by 4 bases; bases with no gene match: 6. There are 14 residues in the CDR3. CDR3 sequence (DNA): TGTGCCAGCAGTGTCCGGACAGGGGATAATGGCTACACCTTC. It yields the protein CASSVRTGDNGYTF.

V and J are TRBV4-1 and TRBJ2-1; 8 bases line up with TRBD2. V lost 2 bases, J lost 4 bases, and 1 base stayed unmatched. CDR1 and CDR2 (germline): MGHRA, YSYEKL. The CDR3 length is 14 residues. CDR3 sequence reads: CASSQSGGYNEQFF. The CDR3 bases are TGCGCCAGCAGCCAATCGGGAGGGTACAATGAGCAGTTCTTC.

On this clone itself: Within the sample, other DNA sequences also encode this same CDR3. The gene calls are TRBV18 and TRBJ2-5; unclear D gene. Germline V gene sequence: CDR1 KGHSH, CDR2 LQKENI. V lost 0 bases and J lost 2, with 1 base in between. This CDR3 has 12 amino acids. The CDR3, as DNA: TGTGCCAGCTCACCACCGCAAGAGACCCAGTACTTC. Translated: CASSPPQETQYF.

V and J are TRBV23-1 and TRBJ2-7, with D unresolved. TRBV23-1 qualifies as an ORF whose function is uncertain. The CDR3 consists of 14 residues. Trimming pared 4 bases from V and 6 bases from J, leaving 16 bases between. The CDR3 coding sequence is TGCGCCAGCAGTCCGGGCCATAAGAATCGCGAGCAGTACTTC. Its protein product is CASSPGHKNREQYF.